A single sample gave rise to the 27 T cell receptor beta chains below, sequenced in a study of cytomegalovirus exposure and HLA in healthy donors. PCR used 60 Vbeta primers and 13 Jbeta primers. Here immunoSEQ multiplex PCR was the method, and the copy in TCRdb shows in-frame clones only, minus some. The sample yields under 150,000 clones, 70% to 80% seen once. Sequencing was done on a sample of PBMCs. These receptors all come from a woman between 25 and 40 years old in good health and CMV-seropositive.

Only a few counts were recorded for this clone. The chain uses TRBV14 and TRBJ2-7; tentatively, D is TRBD1 (6 bases). Trimming pared 1 base from V and 5 bases from J, leaving 18 bases between. The CDR3 length is 16 residues. Germline V gene data show CDR1 as SGHDN and CDR2 as FVKESK. CDR3 in DNA: TGTGCCAGCAGCCAAGTGGGGGCCCTTGGGTATAACGAGCAGTACTTC. Residues: CASSQVGALGYNEQYF.

The chain carries TRBV10-1 and TRBJ1-4; 11 bases are a match to TRBD1. Germline V gene data show CDR1 as WNHNN and CDR2 as SYGVQD (reference sequence). This CDR3 contains 13 residues. The V segment lost 4 bases and the J segment 8 bases; nucleotides outside the gene matches: 0. The CDR3 spells CASSGTGGEKLFF. CDR3 in DNA: TGCGCCAGCAGTGGGACAGGGGGCGAAAAACTGTTTTTT.

The chain carries TRBV27 and TRBJ2-7; 8 nucleotides match TRBD1. Germline trimming cut 3 bases from V and 2 bases from J; bases unmatched to any gene: 6. This CDR3 spans 15 amino acids. Germline loops: CDR1 MNHEY, CDR2 SMNVEV (reference sequence). CDR3: CASSFYRGSTYEQYF. In DNA form, the CDR3 reads TGTGCCAGCAGTTTTTACAGGGGGTCTACCTACGAGCAGTACTTC.

The J gene is TRBJ1-1, the V gene TRBV7-3; TRBD1 matches at 7 bases. CDR3 length equals 15 residues. Germline lookup yields CDR1 SGHTA and CDR2 FQGTGA. J was trimmed by 12 bases and V by 2 bases; bases with no gene match: 15. The CDR3 reads CASSLLSGGAARTFF. Here the CDR3 DNA reads TGTGCCAGCAGCTTATTGTCAGGGGGAGCCGCCAGAACTTTCTTT.

The chain couples TRBV27 to TRBJ1-1; D is unclear. Trimming took 2 bases from V and 4 from J, leaving 11 bases between them. Germline lookup yields CDR1 MNHEY and CDR2 SMNVEV (reference sequence). The CDR3 is 14 amino acids. Written as DNA, the CDR3 is TGTGCCAGCAGTTTAGGGTACAGTATCACTGAAGCTTTCTTT. Amino acids: CASSLGYSITEAFF.

The chain has TRBV18 and TRBJ2-1; TRBD2 aligns across 9 bases. J lost 5 bases, V lost 3 bases, and 5 bases had no gene match. Per germline, CDR1 KGHSH and CDR2 LQKENI. This CDR3 region has 15 residues. CDR3 region: CASSPTAGGNNEQFF. CDR3 sequence (DNA): TGTGCCAGCTCACCCACAGCGGGGGGAAACAATGAGCAGTTCTTC.

This chain connects TRBV10-3 to TRBJ1-2; possibly TRBD1 for D (5 bases). CDR3 length: 14 amino acids. Trimming pared 4 bases from V and 0 bases from J, leaving 9 bases between. The germline CDR1 and CDR2 sequences are ENHRY and SYGVKD. The CDR3 DNA reads as TGTGCCATCAGTGCGGGGGGACCTAACTATGGCTACACCTTC. Translated, it gives CAISAGGPNYGYTF.

This sequence joins TRBV11-2 and TRBJ2-7, with 9 positions matching TRBD2. The CDR3 extends over 15 amino acids. The V and J ends lost 5 bases and 2 bases, in that order; junction bases with no gene match: 7. The germline CDR1 and CDR2 sequences are SGHAT and FQNNGV. In DNA form, the CDR3 reads TGTGCCAGCAGCGCCTCTAGCGGGAAGACCTACGAGCAGTACTTC. Translated: CASSASSGKTYEQYF.

The chain recombines TRBV4-1 with TRBJ2-2; 11 bases are shared with TRBD2. The V gene's germline CDR1 is MGHRA and CDR2 YSYEKL. The CDR3 consists of 17 residues. The V gene end was trimmed by 1 base and the J gene end by 7 bases; junction bases not matched to a gene: 8. The chain's CDR3 is CASSQGVLAGAGGELFF. The CDR3 DNA sequence: TGCGCCAGCAGCCAAGGGGTACTAGCGGGGGCGGGCGGGGAGCTGTTTTTT.

This clone appeared a few times. The chain couples TRBV14 to TRBJ2-5; 8 nucleotides line up with TRBD2. Trimming at V came to 3 bases and at J to 2 bases, leaving 5 bases not matched to a gene. Germline V CDR1 and CDR2: SGHDN, FVKESK. There are 15 residues in the CDR3. CDR3 region: CASSQESGGQETQYF. The DNA for the CDR3 is TGTGCCAGCAGCCAGGAAAGCGGGGGACAAGAGACCCAGTACTTC.

The chain employs TRBV7-9 and TRBJ1-6, with 7 positions matching TRBD1. Germline assignment: CDR1 SEHNR and CDR2 FQNEAQ (reference sequence). This CDR3 is built from 15 residues. The V and J ends lost 4 bases and 6 bases, in that order; junction bases with no gene match: 6. This chain's CDR3 is CASSSRTGFNSPLHF. For the CDR3, the DNA is TGTGCCAGCAGCTCCCGGACAGGTTTTAATTCACCCCTCCACTTT.

A single count supports this clone. In this CDR3 the conserved last residue, phenylalanine or tryptophan, is missing, so a read error is likely. This chain uses TRBV9 with TRBJ1-1; D might be TRBD1 (5 bases). Per the germline V gene, CDR1 is SGDLS and CDR2 is YYNGEE. The germline V and J ends were trimmed by 1 base and 3 bases, with 7 bases remaining between them. The length of the CDR3 is 13 residues. The CDR3 nucleotides are TGTGCCAGCAGCGTACTGGGGGACACTGAAGCTTTCCTT. As protein: CASSVLGDTEAFL.

This chain links TRBV19 with TRBJ2-5; D might be TRBD2 (5 bases). Looked up from germline, CDR1 is LNHDA and CDR2 is SQIVND (reference sequence). This CDR3 region has 20 residues. V gave up 3 bases and J gave up 2 bases, with 28 bases separating them. The DNA of the CDR3 is TGTGCCAGTAGTATCGGAGTACTCGAATCCCTCGGGGATGAACAAGAGACCCAGTACTTC. Protein product: CASSIGVLESLGDEQETQYF.

J is TRBJ2-1 and V is TRBV20-1; D is unclear. CDR1 and CDR2 (germline): DFQATT, SNEGSKA (reference sequence). The CDR3 consists of 11 residues. V shed 6 bases and J shed 6 bases, with 9 bases lying between them. The CDR3: CSALASNEQFF. DNA of the CDR3: TGCAGTGCGTTGGCTAGCAATGAGCAGTTCTTC.

This chain joins TRBV13 and TRBJ2-7; D unresolved. CDR3 length: 14 residues. Trimming pared 0 bases from V and 1 base from J, leaving 7 bases between. Germline-derived CDR1 and CDR2 are PRHDT and FYEKMQ (reference sequence). Here the CDR3 DNA reads TGTGCCAGCAGCTTAGGACAGTCATCCTACGAGCAGTACTTC. Translation: CASSLGQSSYEQYF.

The V call is TRBV7-9, the J call TRBJ2-7, with TRBD2 matching 9 bases. The CDR3 has 13 amino acids. Germline assignment: CDR1 SEHNR and CDR2 FQNEAQ (reference sequence). The trim removed 4 bases at V and 7 bases at J, leaving 5 bases unmatched. The CDR3 protein is CASSSGLASEQYF. Written as DNA, the CDR3 is TGTGCCAGCAGCTCGGGACTAGCAAGTGAGCAGTACTTC.

This clone was detected only a few times. The CDR3 reads CASTKGDGNTEAFF. The CDR3 nucleotides are TGCGCCAGCACCAAAGGGGATGGAAACACTGAAGCTTTCTTT. This chain links TRBV5-1 with TRBJ1-1; TRBD1 might be the D (5 bases). Trimming stripped 6 bases from V and 2 bases from J, with 14 bases between. The CDR3 loop spans 14 amino acids. Per the germline V gene, CDR1 is SGHRS and CDR2 is YFSETQ.

Concerning this clone itself: Other DNA sequences in the sample encode the same CDR3. This sequence joins TRBV5-6 and TRBJ1-5; 9 bases map to TRBD1. CDR1 and CDR2 from the germline V gene are SGHDT and YYEEEE. The V and J ends lost 3 bases and 2 bases, in that order; junction bases with no gene match: 6. The CDR3 sequence is 16 residues long. CDR3 DNA: TGTGCCAGCAGCTCGACAGGGGGTTTGGGCAATCAGCCCCAGCATTTT. This gives the protein CASSSTGGLGNQPQHF.

The chain recombines TRBV7-9 with TRBJ1-5, with 11 bases lining up with TRBD1. Germline CDR1 SEHNR, CDR2 FQNEAQ (reference sequence). The CDR3 runs to 14 residues. V lost 5 bases, J lost 6 bases, and 3 bases stayed unmatched. CDR3 sequence: CASSMGQGVQPQHF. The CDR3 DNA sequence: TGTGCCAGCAGCATGGGACAGGGGGTTCAGCCCCAGCATTTT.

The V call is TRBV5-8, the J call TRBJ2-7; D is unclear. Germline CDR1 SGHTS, CDR2 YDEGEE. Trimming removed 0 bases at V and 0 bases at J, with 7 bases between. This CDR3 is built from 14 residues. The CDR3 loop reads CASSLATHSYEQYF. CDR3 nucleotide sequence: TGTGCCAGCAGCTTGGCGACTCACTCCTACGAGCAGTACTTC.

The V gene is TRBV19, the J gene TRBJ1-1; no definite D call. Looked up from germline, CDR1 is LNHDA and CDR2 is SQIVND (reference sequence). V was shortened by 6 bases and J by 1 base, with 9 bases between the two germline ends. The CDR3 is 13 amino acids. Here the CDR3 reads CASRTRGNTEAFF. In DNA form, the CDR3 reads TGTGCCAGTAGGACACGGGGGAACACTGAAGCTTTCTTT.

The chain links TRBV9 to TRBJ1-1; the match to TRBD1 covers 10 bases. V lost 4 bases, J lost 3 bases, and 6 bases stayed unmatched. This CDR3 has 15 residues. Germline V gene sequence: CDR1 SGDLS, CDR2 YYNGEE. The CDR3 nucleotides read TGTGCCAGCAGCTCAGAGGGACAGGGGTACACTGAAGCTTTCTTT. It is translated as CASSSEGQGYTEAFF.

V gene TRBV11-2 combines with J gene TRBJ2-1, with D maybe TRBD2 (6 bases). Germline V gene sequence: CDR1 SGHAT, CDR2 FQNNGV. CDR3 size: 13 residues. Trimming shortened V by 5 bases and J by 6 bases, and 11 bases separated the two germline ends. In nucleotides, the CDR3 is TGTGCCAGCAGCCGCGGGACGGTCAATGAGCAGTTCTTC. Translated: CASSRGTVNEQFF.

DNA for the CDR3: TGTGCCAGCAGTTTACAGAGTCAGGGTAATTCACCCCTCCACTTT. It specifies CASSLQSQGNSPLHF. The V gene is TRBV2, the J gene TRBJ1-6; possible D gene TRBD1, 5 bases. The CDR3 is 15 amino acids. V was pared by 5 bases and J by 6 bases, with 14 bases between. From germline, CDR1 is SNHLY and CDR2 FYNNEI.

V is TRBV19 and J is TRBJ2-2; 7 bases line up with TRBD2. Germline trimming cut 9 bases from V and 4 bases from J; bases unmatched to any gene: 14. CDR1 is LNHDA and CDR2 is SQIVND in the germline V gene (reference sequence). The CDR3 is 16 residues long. The CDR3 DNA sequence: TGTGCCAGCGGTTCGTTAGCGGGTGATCGCACCGGGGAGCTGTTTTTT. It specifies CASGSLAGDRTGELFF.

The chain links TRBV6-5 to TRBJ1-1, with TRBD1 matching 8 bases. The CDR3 spans 14 residues. Germline V lookup: CDR1 MNHEY, CDR2 SVGAGI. V lost 5 bases, J lost 3 bases, and 5 bases stayed unmatched. The CDR3 here is CASSPWTGYTEAFF. The CDR3 coding sequence is TGTGCCAGCAGTCCCTGGACAGGGTACACTGAAGCTTTCTTT.

The V call is TRBV19, the J call TRBJ1-4; D is undetermined. Deletions cut 0 bases from V and 8 bases from J, with 16 bases between. The CDR3 length is 16 residues. CDR1 is LNHDA and CDR2 is SQIVND in the germline V gene (reference sequence). This chain's CDR3 is CASSIEGSSLWEKLFF. The CDR3 DNA reads TGTGCCAGTAGTATAGAAGGGAGCTCCCTTTGGGAAAAACTGTTTTTT.